This TCR beta chain emerged from a study of T cell responses to AZD1222 COVID-19 vaccine. Assay: immunoSEQ multiplex PCR; the TCRdb copy retains only in-frame clones and omits some. The sample lists 130,000 to 150,000 clones; roughly 84% were seen once. Trimming left V 1 base short and J 8 bases short, with 12 bases between. Germline lookup yields CDR1 SGHRS and CDR2 YFSETQ. The CDR3 covers 14 residues. The V and J genes are TRBV5-1 and TRBJ1-4; D uncertain. The receptor was isolated from an adult who received the AZD1222 COVID-19 vaccine. The sequencing here drew on peripheral blood, taken 28 days after the second AZD1222 dose. CDR3: CASSLLADEEKLFF. In DNA, the CDR3 is TGCGCCAGCAGCTTGCTGGCAGATGAGGAAAAACTGTTTTTT.